This paragraph covers one T cell receptor beta chain sequence. This sample stems from a study of blood T cell repertoires in COVID-19. Study information: Donors in the United States, Italy and Spain gave samples during acute or convalescent COVID-19. Sources were T cells, B-cell-depleted T cells, or PBMCs; the material itself was cDNA or gDNA.

CDR1 is KGHDR and CDR2 is SFDVKD in the germline V gene. V lost 5 bases and J 1 base, leaving 7 bases between the germline ends. This CDR3 spans 13 amino acids. Per the study methods: Estimation of nucleated cell counts relied on the amplification of reference gene primers. Produced via immunoSEQ multiplex PCR; TCRdb's table is partial and in-frame only. From that table come the V and J calls and clone size; the DNA was used to work out D and trimming. The sample holds around 250,000 clones, roughly 80% seen once. The specimen was peripheral blood. This sequence joins TRBV24-1 and TRBJ2-5; no firm D call. The receptor was derived from a man in his fifties or sixties who had recovered from COVID-19. The CDR3 DNA sequence: TGTGCCACCAGTGGTCCAGGCCAAGAGACCCAGTACTTC. As protein: CATSGPGQETQYF.